This T cell receptor (beta chain) was identified during a study of control samples from healthy donors and cancer patients. Per germline, CDR1 SGDLS and CDR2 YYNGEE. This CDR3 is 15 amino acids long. Trimming pared 0 bases from V and 1 base from J, leaving 8 bases between. Produced via immunoSEQ multiplex PCR; TCRdb's table is partial and in-frame only. The sample contains more than 25,000 clones, 75% to 95% of which appear only once. Material: PBMCs. The chain employs TRBV9 and TRBJ1-5; possibly TRBD1 for D (5 bases). The clonotype comes from a man aged 50 to 60 with lung cancer. CDR3 DNA sequence: TGTGCCAGCAGCGTAGGCCGGGACAGCAATCAGCCCCAGCATTTT. Translation gives CASSVGRDSNQPQHF. The variable domain in full, with the rest retrieved from reference TRBV9 and TRBJ1-5, is DSGVTQTPKHLITATGQRVTLRCSPRSGDLSVYWYQQSLDQGLQFLIQYYNGEERAKGNILERFSAQQFPDLHSELNLSSLELGDSALYFCASSVGRDSNQPQHFGDGTRLSIL.